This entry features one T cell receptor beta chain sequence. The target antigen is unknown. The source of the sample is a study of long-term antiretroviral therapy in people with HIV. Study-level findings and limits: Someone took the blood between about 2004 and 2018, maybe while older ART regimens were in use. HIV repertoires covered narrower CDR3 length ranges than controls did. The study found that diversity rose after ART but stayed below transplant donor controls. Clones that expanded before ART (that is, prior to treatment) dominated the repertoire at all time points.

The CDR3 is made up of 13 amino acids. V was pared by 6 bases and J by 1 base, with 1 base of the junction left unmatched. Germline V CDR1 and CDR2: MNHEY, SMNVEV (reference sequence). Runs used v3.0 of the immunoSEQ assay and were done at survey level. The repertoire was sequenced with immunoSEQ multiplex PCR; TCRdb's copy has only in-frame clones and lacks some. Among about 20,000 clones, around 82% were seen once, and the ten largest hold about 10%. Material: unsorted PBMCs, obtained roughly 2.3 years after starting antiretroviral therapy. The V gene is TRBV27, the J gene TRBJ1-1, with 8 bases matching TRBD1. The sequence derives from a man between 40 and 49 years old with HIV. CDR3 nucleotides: TGTGCCAGCAGAGGACAGGGGAACACTGAAGCTTTCTTT. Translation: CASRGQGNTEAFF.